These 2 T cell receptor beta chains were sequenced from one sample in a study of radiotherapy plus CTLA-4 blockade in lung cancer. TCRdb's copy holds only in-frame clones and misses some; the assay was immunoSEQ multiplex PCR. In the table there are 60,000 to 85,000 clones, around 84% of which are singletons. Specimen: peripheral blood, collected from a patient treated with radiotherapy plus ipilimumab. These receptors originate from a human donor with non-small cell lung cancer who had stable disease on radiotherapy plus ipilimumab.

V usage is TRBV6-4 and J usage is TRBJ1-1; D ambiguous. Trimming pared 6 bases from V and 3 bases from J, leaving 11 bases between. Germline V lookup: CDR1 MRHNA, CDR2 SNTAGT. CDR3 size: 13 residues. As DNA, the CDR3 is TGTGCCAGCAGACAACTAGAATACACTGAAGCTTTCTTT. It yields the protein CASRQLEYTEAFF.

V is TRBV28 and J is TRBJ1-3; possibly TRBD1 for D (6 bases). The CDR3 spans 15 residues. Trimming pared 7 bases from V and 0 bases from J, leaving 13 bases between. CDR1 MDHEN and CDR2 SYDVKM come from the germline V gene. For the CDR3, the DNA is TGTGCCAGCACTAGGGGGGCGGCCTCTGGAAACACCATATATTTT. It translates to CASTRGAASGNTIYF.